Listed here are 11 T cell receptor beta chains from one sample, sequenced in a study of blood T cell repertoires in COVID-19. The data were produced by immunoSEQ multiplex PCR, yet TCRdb's version contains in-frame clones alone and is incomplete. The table has under 200,000 clones, roughly 85% seen once. Sample: PBMCs or T cells enriched from blood (not recorded which). These TCRs come from a man aged 60-69 years who had recovered from COVID-19.

The V and J genes are TRBV7-2 and TRBJ2-7; D not resolved. The CDR3 has 13 residues. The ends were cut back, 1 base at V and 2 bases at J, with 6 bases in the middle. Germline V gene lookup returns CDR1 SGHTA and CDR2 FQGNSA. The CDR3 DNA is TGTGCCAGCAGCTTAGGATCTACCTACGAGCAGTACTTC. This sequence encodes CASSLGSTYEQYF.

This chain connects TRBV27 to TRBJ2-7; D perhaps matches TRBD2 (6 bases). Germline-derived CDR1 and CDR2 are MNHEY and SMNVEV (reference sequence). The V gene lost 5 bases and the J gene lost 3 bases, with 11 bases spanning the gap. The CDR3 totals 13 residues. In nucleotides, the CDR3 is TGTGCCAGCAGTATCGGGGACTTCTACGAGCAGTACTTC. It is translated as CASSIGDFYEQYF.

The chain recombines TRBV5-4 with TRBJ1-5, with TRBD1 matching 9 bases. In germline, CDR1 is SGHNT, CDR2 YYREEE (reference sequence). This CDR3 comprises 16 residues. V lost 0 bases to trimming and J lost 4 bases; unmatched junction nucleotides: 5. The CDR3 nucleotides are TGTGCCAGCAGCTTGGGGACAGGGGTCCCTAATCAGCCCCAGCATTTT. Translated, it gives CASSLGTGVPNQPQHF.

The rearrangement uses TRBV14 and TRBJ2-7, with D maybe TRBD2 (6 bases). Germline values: CDR1 SGHDN, CDR2 FVKESK. V lost 4 bases and J lost 0, with 13 bases in between. CDR3 size: 15 residues. CDR3 residues: CASSPMGGNSYEQYF. In DNA form, the CDR3 reads TGTGCCAGCAGCCCTATGGGGGGAAACTCCTACGAGCAGTACTTC.

This rearrangement joins TRBV11-2 to TRBJ2-3; 7 bases line up with TRBD1. V trimming: 5 bases; J trimming: 0 bases; junction bases outside the gene matches: 8. The CDR3 covers 16 residues. CDR1 is SGHAT, CDR2 FQNNGV, per germline. The CDR3 sequence is CASSLGTDPSTDTQYF. DNA of the CDR3: TGTGCCAGCAGCCTCGGGACAGACCCTAGCACAGATACGCAGTATTTT.

The chain couples TRBV6-6 to TRBJ1-3, with 7 nucleotides matching TRBD1. CDR1 is MNHNY and CDR2 is SVGAGI in the germline V gene (reference sequence). CDR3 length equals 16 residues. The V gene end was trimmed by 2 bases and the J gene end by 2 bases; junction bases not matched to a gene: 6. CDR3 nucleotide sequence: TGTGCCAGCAGTTACCCAGGGACAGTAGCTGGAAACACCATATATTTT. It translates to CASSYPGTVAGNTIYF.

This clone was seen ten or more times. The rearrangement joins TRBV19 to TRBJ2-7; TRBD2 aligns across 14 bases. The CDR3 contains 16 residues. Trimming at V came to 4 bases and at J to 4 bases, leaving 6 bases not matched to a gene. CDR1 is LNHDA, CDR2 SQIVND, per germline (reference sequence). This chain's CDR3 is CASSNLGLAGGYEQYF. The CDR3 DNA follows: TGTGCCAGTAGTAACCTCGGACTAGCGGGGGGTTACGAGCAGTACTTC.

The chain combines TRBV7-9 with TRBJ2-7; 7 bases align to TRBD1. CDR3 length equals 19 residues. J lost 0 bases, V lost 1 base, and 15 bases had no gene match. Germline CDR1 and CDR2: SEHNR and FQNEAQ (reference sequence). CDR3 sequence reads: CASSLDHPLTGQTSYEQYF. The CDR3 nucleotides read TGTGCCAGCAGCTTAGATCACCCCCTGACAGGGCAAACCTCCTACGAGCAGTACTTC.

This clone appeared once. The chain has TRBV18 and TRBJ2-4; TRBD1 agrees at 8 bases. Germline CDR1 and CDR2: KGHSH and LQKENI. CDR3 size: 14 residues. Trimming took 2 bases from V and 9 from J; bases not matched to a gene: 6. The CDR3 loop reads CASSPGGQGGIQYF. CDR3 DNA: TGTGCCAGCTCACCAGGAGGACAGGGAGGCATTCAGTACTTC.

The rearrangement links TRBV6-5 to TRBJ2-3, with a possible D match to TRBD2 (5 bases). The CDR3 loop spans 14 amino acids. V was trimmed by 6 bases and J by 0 bases, leaving 10 bases between them. Germline CDR1 reads MNHEY; CDR2 reads SVGAGI. In DNA form, the CDR3 reads TGTGCCAGCAGGCGGGCCATGAGCACAGATACGCAGTATTTT. Its translation: CASRRAMSTDTQYF.

A note on this clone: Other DNA sequences from this sample encode an identical CDR3 as well. V gene TRBV9 combines with J gene TRBJ1-4; no clear D gene. Trimming shortened V by 2 bases and J by 7 bases, and 9 bases separated the two germline ends. From germline, CDR1 is SGDLS and CDR2 YYNGEE. CDR3 size: 13 residues. The CDR3 protein is CASSVSGGEKLFF. The CDR3 DNA reads TGTGCCAGCAGCGTTTCGGGAGGTGAAAAACTGTTTTTT. Full variable domain (outside the CDR3, taken from reference TRBV9 and TRBJ1-4): DSGVTQTPKHLITATGQRVTLRCSPRSGDLSVYWYQQSLDQGLQFLIQYYNGEERAKGNILERFSAQQFPDLHSELNLSSLELGDSALYFCASSVSGGEKLFFGSGTQLSVL.